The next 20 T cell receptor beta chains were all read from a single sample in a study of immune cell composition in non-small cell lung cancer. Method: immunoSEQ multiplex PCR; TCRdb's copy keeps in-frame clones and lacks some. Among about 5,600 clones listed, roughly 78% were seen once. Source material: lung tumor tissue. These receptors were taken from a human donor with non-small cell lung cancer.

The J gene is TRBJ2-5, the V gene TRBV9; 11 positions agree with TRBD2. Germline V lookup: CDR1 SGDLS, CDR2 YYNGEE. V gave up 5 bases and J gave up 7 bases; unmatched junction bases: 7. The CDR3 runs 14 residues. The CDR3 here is CASSSGGAVVTQYF. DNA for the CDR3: TGTGCCAGCAGTAGCGGGGGGGCTGTTGTGACCCAGTACTTC.

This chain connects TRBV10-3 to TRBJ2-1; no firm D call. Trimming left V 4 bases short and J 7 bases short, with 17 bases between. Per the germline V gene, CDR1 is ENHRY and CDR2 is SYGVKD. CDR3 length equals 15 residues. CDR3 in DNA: TGTGCCATCAGTGGTAACTCCCTTCTAGTGAATGAGCAGTTCTTC. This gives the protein CAISGNSLLVNEQFF.

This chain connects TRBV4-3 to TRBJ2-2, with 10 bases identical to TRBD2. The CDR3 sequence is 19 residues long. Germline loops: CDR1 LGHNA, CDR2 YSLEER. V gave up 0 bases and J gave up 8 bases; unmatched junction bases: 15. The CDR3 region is CASSQDLASGGYSRGELFF. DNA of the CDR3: TGCGCCAGCAGCCAAGATCTGGCTAGCGGGGGCTACTCAAGAGGGGAGCTGTTTTTT.

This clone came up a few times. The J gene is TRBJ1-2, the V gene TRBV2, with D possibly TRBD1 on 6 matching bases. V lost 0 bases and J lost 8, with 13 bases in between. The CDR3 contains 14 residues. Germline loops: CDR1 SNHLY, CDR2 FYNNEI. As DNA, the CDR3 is TGTGCCAGCAGTGAAGCGCTAGGGGGAAGGGGCTACACCTTC. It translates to CASSEALGGRGYTF.

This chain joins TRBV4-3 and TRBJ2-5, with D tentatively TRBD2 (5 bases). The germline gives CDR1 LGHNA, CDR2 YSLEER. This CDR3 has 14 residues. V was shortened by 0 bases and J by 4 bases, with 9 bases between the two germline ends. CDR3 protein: CASSQDEGVETQYF. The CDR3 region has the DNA TGCGCCAGCAGCCAAGACGAGGGAGTAGAGACCCAGTACTTC.

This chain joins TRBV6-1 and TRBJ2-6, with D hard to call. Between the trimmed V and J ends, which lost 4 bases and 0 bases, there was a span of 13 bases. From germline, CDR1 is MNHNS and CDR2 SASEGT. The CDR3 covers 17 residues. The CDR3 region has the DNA TGTGCCAGCAGTGCACAACCGATTCACTCTGGGGCCAACGTCCTGACTTTC. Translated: CASSAQPIHSGANVLTF.

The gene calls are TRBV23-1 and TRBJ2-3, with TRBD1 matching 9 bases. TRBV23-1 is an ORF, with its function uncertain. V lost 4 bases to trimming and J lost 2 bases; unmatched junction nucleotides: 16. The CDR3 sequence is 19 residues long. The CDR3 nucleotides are TGCGCCAGCAGTCCTGACAGGGGGATAGCTCGATATTACACAGATACGCAGTATTTT. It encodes CASSPDRGIARYYTDTQYF.

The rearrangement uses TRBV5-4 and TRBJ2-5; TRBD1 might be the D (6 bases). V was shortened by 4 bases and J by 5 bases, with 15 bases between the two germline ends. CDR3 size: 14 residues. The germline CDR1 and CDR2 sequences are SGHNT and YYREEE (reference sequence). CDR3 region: CASSQTGSVETQYF. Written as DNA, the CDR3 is TGTGCCAGCAGCCAAACAGGGTCGGTGGAGACCCAGTACTTC.

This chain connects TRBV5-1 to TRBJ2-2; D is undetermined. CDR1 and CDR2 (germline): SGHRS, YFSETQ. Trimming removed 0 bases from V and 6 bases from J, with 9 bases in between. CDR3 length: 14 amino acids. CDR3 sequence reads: CASSLGGTSGELFF. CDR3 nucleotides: TGCGCCAGCAGCTTGGGTGGCACATCCGGGGAGCTGTTTTTT.

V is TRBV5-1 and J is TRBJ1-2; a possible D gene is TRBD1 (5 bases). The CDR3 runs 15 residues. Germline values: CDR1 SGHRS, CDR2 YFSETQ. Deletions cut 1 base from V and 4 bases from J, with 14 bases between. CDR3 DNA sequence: TGCGCCAGCAGCTTGCAGGGAGGGAGGAGCTATGGCTACACCTTC. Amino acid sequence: CASSLQGGRSYGYTF.

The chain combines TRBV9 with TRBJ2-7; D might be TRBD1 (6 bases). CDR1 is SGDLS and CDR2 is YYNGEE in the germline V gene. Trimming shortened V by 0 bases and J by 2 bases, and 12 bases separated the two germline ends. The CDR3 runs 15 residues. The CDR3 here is CASSVAGASTYEQYF. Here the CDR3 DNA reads TGTGCCAGCAGCGTAGCAGGGGCGTCCACCTACGAGCAGTACTTC.

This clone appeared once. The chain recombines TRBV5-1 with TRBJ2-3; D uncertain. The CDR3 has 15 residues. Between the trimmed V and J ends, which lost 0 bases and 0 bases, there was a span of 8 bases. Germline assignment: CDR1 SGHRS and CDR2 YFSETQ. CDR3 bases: TGCGCCAGCAGCTTGGCCCCCTCTAGCACAGATACGCAGTATTTT. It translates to CASSLAPSSTDTQYF.

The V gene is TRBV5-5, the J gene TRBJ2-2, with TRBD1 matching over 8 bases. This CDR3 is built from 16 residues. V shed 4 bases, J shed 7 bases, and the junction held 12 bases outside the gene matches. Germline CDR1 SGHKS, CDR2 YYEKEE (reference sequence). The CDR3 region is CASSRPGGARGGELFF. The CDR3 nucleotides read TGTGCCAGCAGCCGTCCAGGGGGCGCAAGGGGCGGGGAGCTGTTTTTT.

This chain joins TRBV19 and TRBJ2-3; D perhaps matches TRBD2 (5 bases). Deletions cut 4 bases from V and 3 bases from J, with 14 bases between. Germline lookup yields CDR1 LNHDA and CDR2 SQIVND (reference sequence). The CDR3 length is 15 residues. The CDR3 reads CASSNFRRGTDTQYF. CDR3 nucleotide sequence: TGTGCCAGTAGTAATTTCCGGCGCGGGACAGATACGCAGTATTTT.

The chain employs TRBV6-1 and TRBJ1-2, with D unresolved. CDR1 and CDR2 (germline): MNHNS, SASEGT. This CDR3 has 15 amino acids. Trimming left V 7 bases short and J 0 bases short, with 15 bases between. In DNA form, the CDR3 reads TGTGCCAGCACCAATCGACACTCAGCTAACTATGGCTACACCTTC. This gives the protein CASTNRHSANYGYTF.

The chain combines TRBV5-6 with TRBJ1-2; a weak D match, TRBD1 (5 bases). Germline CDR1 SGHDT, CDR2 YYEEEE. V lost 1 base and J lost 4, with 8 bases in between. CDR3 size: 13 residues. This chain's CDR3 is CASSLTGTYGYTF. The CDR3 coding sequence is TGTGCCAGCAGCTTGACAGGCACCTATGGCTACACCTTC. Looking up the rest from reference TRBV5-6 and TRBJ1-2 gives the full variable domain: DAGVTQSPTHLIKTRGQQVTLRCSPKSGHDTVSWYQQALGQGPQFIFQYYEEEERQRGNFPDRFSGHQFPNYSSELNVNALLLGDSALYLCASSLTGTYGYTFGSGTRLTVV.

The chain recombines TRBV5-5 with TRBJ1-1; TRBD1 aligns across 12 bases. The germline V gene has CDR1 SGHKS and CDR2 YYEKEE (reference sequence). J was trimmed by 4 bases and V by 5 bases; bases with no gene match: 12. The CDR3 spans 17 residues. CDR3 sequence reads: CASRSGTGGAVGTEAFF. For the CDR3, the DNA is TGTGCCAGCAGATCCGGGACAGGGGGCGCGGTTGGCACTGAAGCTTTCTTT.

CDR3 residues: CASSQGTSVGYEQYF. The DNA of the CDR3 is TGCGCCAGCAGCCAAGGGACTAGCGTGGGCTACGAGCAGTACTTC. J is TRBJ2-7 and V is TRBV4-1, with TRBD2 matching over 9 bases. V lost 1 base to trimming and J lost 3 bases; unmatched junction nucleotides: 4. Germline-derived CDR1 and CDR2 are MGHRA and YSYEKL. The CDR3 has 15 residues.

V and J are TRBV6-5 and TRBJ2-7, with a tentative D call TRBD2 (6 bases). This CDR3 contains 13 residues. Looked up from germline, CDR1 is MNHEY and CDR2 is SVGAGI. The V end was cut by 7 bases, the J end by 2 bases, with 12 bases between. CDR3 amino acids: CASIGDSTYEQYF. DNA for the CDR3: TGTGCCAGCATTGGGGACTCGACCTACGAGCAGTACTTC.

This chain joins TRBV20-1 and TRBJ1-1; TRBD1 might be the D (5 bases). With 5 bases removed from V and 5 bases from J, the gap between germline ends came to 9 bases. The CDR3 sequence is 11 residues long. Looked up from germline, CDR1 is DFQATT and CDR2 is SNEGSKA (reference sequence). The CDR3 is CSASGFTEAFF. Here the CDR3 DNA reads TGCAGTGCTTCAGGGTTTACTGAAGCTTTCTTT.